The text below deals with one T cell receptor beta chain. The antigen this receptor binds is unknown. No base qualities exist here, and no much larger clone lies one base off it. Trimming removed 3 bases from V and 4 bases from J; the gene matches leave 5 bases unexplained. The CDR3, from cysteine to phenylalanine, totals 15 residues. Of all the DNA, just the CDR3 is kept, 45 bases in frame from base 1. Based on the germline V gene, the CDR1 and CDR2 sequences are SGHRS and YFSETQ. The sample comes from a study of blood T cell repertoires in COVID-19 (TCRdb year 2020). Describing the broader study: The collaborator samples originated in the United States, Italy and Spain and spanned the acute and convalescent phases of COVID-19. The material from the prospective study consisted of cDNA or gDNA derived from T cells, B-cell-depleted T cells, or PBMCs. Subjects who had been exposed to COVID-19, were actively infected with it, or had recovered from it provided the deeply sampled blood TCRbeta repertoires that made up the dataset. Sample metadata almost always included a de-identified subject ID, COVID-19 status, age in years and sex. Where available, HLA class I and class II types were taken from metadata supplied by the sample provider and were not determined by assay-based typing. The samples were drawn from the first 160 participants of the ongoing ImmuneRACE study and from 1,254 subjects provided by 6 global collaborators. The repertoires were released in a freely available public database meant as a resource for research on the immune response to SARS-CoV-2. The study at large found these results: The quantity of clinical and demographic metadata differed by source and by participant and was supplied without curation.

TCRbeta CDR3 regions were amplified from genomic DNA using the immunoSEQ Assay, a bias-controlled multiplex PCR. In the authors' own workflow: Nucleated cell counts per sample were estimated from amplification of reference gene primers within the assay. To quantify the absolute abundance of each unique TCRbeta CDR3 rearrangement, sequence reads were collapsed and filtered. Productive Simpson clonality was computed per sample as the square root of Simpson's diversity index over productive rearrangements. TCRdb took this table from immuneACCESS and kept in-frame rearrangements with V and J called. Such tables lack part of the clones; where checked against another copy, unresolved V genes explain under half of the gap, and the rest is unexplained. V and J calls and clone size are given by that table; D and trimming were obtained from the DNA. This sample has over 120,000 clones in its table, and approximately 84% of those were observed once. Clones ranked in the top ten supply about 40% of the sample.

Whole blood was collected in K2EDTA tubes by collaborating institutions according to the institutions' own protocols. For TCRbeta analysis, collaborators shipped samples as frozen whole blood, isolated PBMCs, or DNA extracted from either of those sample types. This TCR came from a human donor in a cohort sampled during active COVID-19. Material: peripheral blood. The chain is assembled from TRBV5-1 and TRBJ2-2; the junction holds 8 bases that match TRBD2. The bases are TGCGCCAGCAGCTCGGGACTAGTGTCCACCGGGGAGCTGTTTTTT. Its coded protein is CASSSGLVSTGELFF. The entire variable domain, with the stretches around the CDR3 drawn from the reference TRBV5-1 and TRBJ2-2 proteins, is KAGVTQTPRYLIKTRGQQVTLSCSPISGHRSVSWYQQTPGQGLQFLFEYFSETQRNKGNFPGRFSGRQFSNSRSEMNVSTLELGDSALYLCASSSGLVSTGELFFGEGSRLTVL.